Listed below are T cell receptor beta chains from one sample, sequenced in a study of shared clonotypes between healthy human individuals. Measured with immunoSEQ multiplex PCR; TCRdb has only the in-frame clones, and not every one. The table records around 550,000 clones, less than 96% of them present only once. The sequencing input was naive CD4+ T cells sorted from blood. Receptors originate from a woman in her 30s in good health. Each CDR3 is given without its conserved first and last residue.

v_gene: TRBV6-6; j_gene: TRBJ2-3; CDR3aa: ASKEGDTQY
v_gene: TRBV5-4; j_gene: TRBJ2-5; CDR3aa: ASSSYETQY
v_gene: TRBV20-1; j_gene: TRBJ1-1; CDR3aa: SARDGPAAF
v_gene: TRBV19; j_gene: TRBJ2-1; CDR3aa: ASKSVTSGNNEQF
v_gene: TRBV16; j_gene: TRBJ2-6; CDR3aa: ASSRDGANVLT
v_gene: TRBV30; j_gene: TRBJ1-2; CDR3aa: AWSSDELYGYT
v_gene: TRBV28; j_gene: TRBJ1-5; CDR3aa: ASRLATKLRRNQPQH
v_gene: TRBV12-5; j_gene: TRBJ2-7; CDR3aa: ASGFLDFHEQY
v_gene: TRBV5-1; j_gene: TRBJ2-5; CDR3aa: ASSLDPGQQETQY
v_gene: TRBV9; j_gene: TRBJ2-2; CDR3aa: ASSVRGFSGRGTGELF
v_gene: TRBV5-8; j_gene: TRBJ2-6; CDR3aa: ASSFIGQSTSGANVLT
v_gene: TRBV6-1; j_gene: TRBJ1-6; CDR3aa: ASSELSQTPLH
v_gene: TRBV11-3; j_gene: TRBJ1-3; CDR3aa: ASSTRAGNTIY
v_gene: TRBV30; j_gene: TRBJ2-7; CDR3aa: AWSEETKYREPLYEQY
v_gene: TRBV5-1; j_gene: TRBJ2-5; CDR3aa: ASSLAGTGGQETQY
v_gene: TRBV15; j_gene: TRBJ2-2; CDR3aa: ATARGTGDNTGELF
v_gene: TRBV30; j_gene: TRBJ1-5; CDR3aa: AWRVPIGNQPQH
v_gene: TRBV5-1; j_gene: TRBJ2-7; CDR3aa: ASSRDSLYEQY
v_gene: TRBV28; j_gene: TRBJ1-2; CDR3aa: ASSLSHSGYT
v_gene: TRBV2; j_gene: TRBJ2-7; CDR3aa: ASSEDWGKNEQY
v_gene: TRBV14; j_gene: TRBJ2-7; CDR3aa: ASSLLAGGSDEQY
v_gene: TRBV18; j_gene: TRBJ2-7; CDR3aa: ASSPLSGVEQY
v_gene: TRBV6-1; j_gene: TRBJ2-1; CDR3aa: ASSELPSGRYNEQF
v_gene: TRBV5-1; j_gene: TRBJ1-1; CDR3aa: ASSNTGAVMNTEAF
v_gene: TRBV11-2; j_gene: TRBJ1-4; CDR3aa: ASSKRDRDEKLF
v_gene: TRBV6-5; j_gene: TRBJ1-2; CDR3aa: ASSYFSGGGGYT
v_gene: TRBV7-9; j_gene: TRBJ1-4; CDR3aa: ASNAGTGGRTNEKLF
v_gene: TRBV19; j_gene: TRBJ1-3; CDR3aa: ASNERRGAAGNTIY
v_gene: TRBV6-6; j_gene: TRBJ1-5; CDR3aa: ASSHPGGNQPQH
v_gene: TRBV27; j_gene: TRBJ1-6; CDR3aa: ASSWVDGGSPLH
v_gene: TRBV19; j_gene: TRBJ1-5; CDR3aa: ASSIGPGNSNQPQH
v_gene: TRBV10-3; j_gene: TRBJ1-4; CDR3aa: AISRLAAGELF
v_gene: TRBV12-5; j_gene: TRBJ2-7; CDR3aa: AGRRACEQY
v_gene: TRBV27; j_gene: TRBJ2-7; CDR3aa: ASSLLARGRNNYEQY
v_gene: TRBV25-1; j_gene: TRBJ1-4; CDR3aa: ASSPGDPATNEKLF
v_gene: TRBV18; j_gene: TRBJ2-1; CDR3aa: ASSGTSGGLSYNEQF
v_gene: TRBV7-2; j_gene: TRBJ2-5; CDR3aa: ASRVFLASETQY
v_gene: TRBV5-6; j_gene: TRBJ1-5; CDR3aa: ASSFPPDFPYNQPQH
v_gene: TRBV7-5; j_gene: TRBJ2-7; CDR3aa: VRSSGLAGGPYEQY
v_gene: TRBV19; j_gene: TRBJ2-7; CDR3aa: ASSSGHRGPREQY
v_gene: TRBV5-4; j_gene: TRBJ1-1; CDR3aa: ASSFSADPEAF
v_gene: TRBV19; j_gene: TRBJ1-1; CDR3aa: ASSITRANTEAF
v_gene: TRBV9; j_gene: TRBJ1-5; CDR3aa: ASSVLGDSNQPQH
v_gene: TRBV5-1; j_gene: TRBJ1-1; CDR3aa: ASSLESGGTEAF
v_gene: TRBV6-6; j_gene: TRBJ1-5; CDR3aa: ASSSDSRGNQPQH
v_gene: TRBV19; j_gene: TRBJ2-7; CDR3aa: ASSPTLAGGYEQY
v_gene: TRBV4-1; j_gene: TRBJ2-2; CDR3aa: ASSPRGTGTGELF
v_gene: TRBV19; j_gene: TRBJ2-2; CDR3aa: ASSPGTGNTGELF